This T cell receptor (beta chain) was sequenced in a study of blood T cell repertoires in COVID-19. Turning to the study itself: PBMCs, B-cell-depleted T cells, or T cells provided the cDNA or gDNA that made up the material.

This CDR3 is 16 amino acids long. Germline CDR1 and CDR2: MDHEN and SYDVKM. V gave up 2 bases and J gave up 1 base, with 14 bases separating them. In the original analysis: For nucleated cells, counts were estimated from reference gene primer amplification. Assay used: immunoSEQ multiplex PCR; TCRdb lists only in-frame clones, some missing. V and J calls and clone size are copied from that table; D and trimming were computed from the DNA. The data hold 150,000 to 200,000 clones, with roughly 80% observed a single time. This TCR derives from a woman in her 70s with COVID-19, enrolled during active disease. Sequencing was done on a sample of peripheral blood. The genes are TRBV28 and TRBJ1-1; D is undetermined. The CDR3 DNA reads TGTGCCAGCAGTTTACGCTGGGCCCAAGGGAACACTGAAGCTTTCTTT. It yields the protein CASSLRWAQGNTEAFF.